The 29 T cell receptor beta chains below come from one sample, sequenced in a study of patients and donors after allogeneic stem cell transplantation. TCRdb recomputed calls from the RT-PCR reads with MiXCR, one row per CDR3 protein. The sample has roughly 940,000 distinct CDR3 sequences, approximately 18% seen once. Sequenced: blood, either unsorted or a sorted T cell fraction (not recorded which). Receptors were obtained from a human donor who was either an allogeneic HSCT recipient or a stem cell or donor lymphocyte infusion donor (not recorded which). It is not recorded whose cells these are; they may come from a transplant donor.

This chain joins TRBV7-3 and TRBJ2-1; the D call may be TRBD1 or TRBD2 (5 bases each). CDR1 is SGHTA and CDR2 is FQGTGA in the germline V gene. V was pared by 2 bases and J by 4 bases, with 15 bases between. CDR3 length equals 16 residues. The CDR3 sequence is CASSLFGDGSYNEQFF. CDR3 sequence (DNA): TGTGCCAGCAGCTTATTCGGGGACGGGTCTTACAATGAGCAGTTCTTC.

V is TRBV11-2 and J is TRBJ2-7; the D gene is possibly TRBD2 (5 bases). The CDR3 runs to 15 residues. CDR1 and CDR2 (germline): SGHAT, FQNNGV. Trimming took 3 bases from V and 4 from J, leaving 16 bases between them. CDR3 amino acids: CASSFGPWRGYEQYF. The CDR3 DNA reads TGTGCCAGCAGCTTTGGTCCCTGGAGAGGGTACGAGCAGTACTTC.

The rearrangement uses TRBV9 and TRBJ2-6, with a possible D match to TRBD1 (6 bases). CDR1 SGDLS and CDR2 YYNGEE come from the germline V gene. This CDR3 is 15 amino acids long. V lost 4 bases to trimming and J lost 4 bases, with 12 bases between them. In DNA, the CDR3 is TGTGCCAGCAGCCCGGGACACTGGGGGGCCAACGTCCTGACTTTC. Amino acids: CASSPGHWGANVLTF.

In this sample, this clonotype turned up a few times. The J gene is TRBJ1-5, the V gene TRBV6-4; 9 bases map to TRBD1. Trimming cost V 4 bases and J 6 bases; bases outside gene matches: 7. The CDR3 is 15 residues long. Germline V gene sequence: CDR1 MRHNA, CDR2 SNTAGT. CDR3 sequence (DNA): TGTGCCAGCAGTGTACCGGGACAGGGTGGTCAGCCCCAGCATTTT. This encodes CASSVPGQGGQPQHF.

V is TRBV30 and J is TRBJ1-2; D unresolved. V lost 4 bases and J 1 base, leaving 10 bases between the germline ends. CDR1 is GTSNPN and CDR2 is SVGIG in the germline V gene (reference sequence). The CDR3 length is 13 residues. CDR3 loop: CAWTPTHNYGYTF. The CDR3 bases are TGTGCCTGGACCCCTACACATAACTATGGCTACACCTTC.

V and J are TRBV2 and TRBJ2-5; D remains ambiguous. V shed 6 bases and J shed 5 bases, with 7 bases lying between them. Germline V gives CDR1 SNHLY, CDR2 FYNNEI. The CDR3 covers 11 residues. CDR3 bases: TGTGCCAGCAGAGAATGGGAGACCCAGTACTTC. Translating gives CASREWETQYF.

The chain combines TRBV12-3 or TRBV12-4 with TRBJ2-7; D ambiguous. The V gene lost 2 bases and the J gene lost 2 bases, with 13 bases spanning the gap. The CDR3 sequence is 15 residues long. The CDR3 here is CASSLIWPSAYEQYF. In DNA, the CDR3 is TGTGCCAGCAGTTTAATATGGCCATCAGCCTACGAGCAGTACTTC.

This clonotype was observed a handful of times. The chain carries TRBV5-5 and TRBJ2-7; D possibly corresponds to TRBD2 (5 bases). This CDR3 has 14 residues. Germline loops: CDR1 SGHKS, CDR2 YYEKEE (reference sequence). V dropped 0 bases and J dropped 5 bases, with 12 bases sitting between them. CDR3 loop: CASSLVGRTDEQYF. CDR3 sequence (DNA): TGTGCCAGCAGCTTGGTAGGGAGAACCGACGAGCAGTACTTC.

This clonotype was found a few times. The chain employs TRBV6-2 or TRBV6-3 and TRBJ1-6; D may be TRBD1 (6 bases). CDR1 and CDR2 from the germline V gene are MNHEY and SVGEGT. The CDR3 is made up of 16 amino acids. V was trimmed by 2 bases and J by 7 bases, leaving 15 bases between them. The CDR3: CASSYLTGIRNSPLHF. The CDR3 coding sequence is TGTGCCAGCAGTTACCTCACAGGGATTCGAAATTCACCCCTCCACTTT.

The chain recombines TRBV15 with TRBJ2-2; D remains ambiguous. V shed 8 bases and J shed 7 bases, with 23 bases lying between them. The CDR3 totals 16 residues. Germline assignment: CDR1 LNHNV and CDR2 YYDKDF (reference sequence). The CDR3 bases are TGTGCCACCGCGACTTCTGTAGGCAGGTACATCGGGGAGCTGTTTTTT. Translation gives CATATSVGRYIGELFF.

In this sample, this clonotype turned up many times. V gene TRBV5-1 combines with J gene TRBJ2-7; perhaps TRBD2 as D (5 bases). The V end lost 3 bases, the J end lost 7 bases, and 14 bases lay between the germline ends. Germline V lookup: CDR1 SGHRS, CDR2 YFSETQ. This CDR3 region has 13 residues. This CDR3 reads CASSWSREMEQYF. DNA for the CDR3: TGCGCCAGCAGCTGGTCAAGGGAGATGGAGCAGTACTTC.

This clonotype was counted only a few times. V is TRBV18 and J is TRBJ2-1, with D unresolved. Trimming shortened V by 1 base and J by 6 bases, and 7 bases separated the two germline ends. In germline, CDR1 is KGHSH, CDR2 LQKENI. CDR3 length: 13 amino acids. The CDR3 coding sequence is TGTGCCAGCTCACCACAACGGCTCAATGAGCAGTTCTTC. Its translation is CASSPQRLNEQFF.

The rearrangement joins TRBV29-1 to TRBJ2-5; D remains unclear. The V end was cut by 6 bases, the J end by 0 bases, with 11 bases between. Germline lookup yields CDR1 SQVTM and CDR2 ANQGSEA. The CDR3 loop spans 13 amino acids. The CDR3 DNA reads TGCAGCGTCCAAGGACGGTACCAAGAGACCCAGTACTTC. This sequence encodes CSVQGRYQETQYF.

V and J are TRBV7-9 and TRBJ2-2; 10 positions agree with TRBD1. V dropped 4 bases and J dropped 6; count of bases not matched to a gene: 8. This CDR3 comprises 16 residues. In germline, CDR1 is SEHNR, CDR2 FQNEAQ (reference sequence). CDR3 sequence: CASSSASGQGSGELFF. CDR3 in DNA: TGTGCCAGCAGCTCAGCATCGGGACAGGGGTCCGGGGAGCTGTTTTTT.

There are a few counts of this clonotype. The CDR3 DNA sequence: TGTGCCAGCATGGGCGTTTATACCGGGGAGCTGTTTTTT. This codes for CASMGVYTGELFF. The chain combines TRBV25-1 with TRBJ2-2; no firm D call. V dropped 7 bases and J dropped 5 bases, with 11 bases sitting between them. Germline-derived CDR1 and CDR2 are MGHDK and SYGVNS. There are 13 residues in the CDR3.

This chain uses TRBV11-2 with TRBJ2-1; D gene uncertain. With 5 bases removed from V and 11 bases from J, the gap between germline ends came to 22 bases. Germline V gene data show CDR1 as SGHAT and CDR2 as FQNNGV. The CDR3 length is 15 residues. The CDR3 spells CASSEILKLRHKQFF. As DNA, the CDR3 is TGTGCCAGCAGCGAGATATTAAAACTTAGACACAAGCAGTTCTTC.

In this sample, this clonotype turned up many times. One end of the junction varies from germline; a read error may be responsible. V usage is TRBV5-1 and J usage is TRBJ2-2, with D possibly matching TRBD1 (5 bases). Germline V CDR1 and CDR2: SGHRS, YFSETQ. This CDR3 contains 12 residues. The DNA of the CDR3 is TGTGCCAGCAGGGAGAACACCGGGGAGCTGTTTTTT. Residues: CASRENTGELFF.

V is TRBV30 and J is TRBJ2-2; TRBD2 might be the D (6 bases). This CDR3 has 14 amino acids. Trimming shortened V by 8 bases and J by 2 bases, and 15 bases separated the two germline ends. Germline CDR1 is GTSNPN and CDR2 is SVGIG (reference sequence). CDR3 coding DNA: TGTGCCAGGGAGACTAGTCATAACACCGGGGAGCTGTTTTTT. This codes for CARETSHNTGELFF.

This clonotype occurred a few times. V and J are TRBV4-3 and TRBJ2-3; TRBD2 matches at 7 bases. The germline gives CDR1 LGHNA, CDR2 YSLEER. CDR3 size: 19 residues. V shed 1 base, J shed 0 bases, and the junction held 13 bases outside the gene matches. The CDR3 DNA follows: TGCGCCAGCAGCCAAGGGAGTATAGGAACTAGCGCTAGCACAGATACGCAGTATTTT. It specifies CASSQGSIGTSASTDTQYF.

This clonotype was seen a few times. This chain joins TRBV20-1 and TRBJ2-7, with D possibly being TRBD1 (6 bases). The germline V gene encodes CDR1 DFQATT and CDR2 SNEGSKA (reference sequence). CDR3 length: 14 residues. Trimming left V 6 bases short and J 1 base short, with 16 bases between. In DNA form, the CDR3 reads TGCAGTGCCCCCCCCAGGGGTCTATCCTACGAGCAGTACTTC. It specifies CSAPPRGLSYEQYF.

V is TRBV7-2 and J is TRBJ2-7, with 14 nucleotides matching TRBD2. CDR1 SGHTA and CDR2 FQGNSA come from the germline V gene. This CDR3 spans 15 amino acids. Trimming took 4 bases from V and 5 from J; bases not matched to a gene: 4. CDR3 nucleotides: TGTGCCAGCAGCTCCGGGACTAGCGGGAGTAACGAGCAGTACTTC. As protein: CASSSGTSGSNEQYF.

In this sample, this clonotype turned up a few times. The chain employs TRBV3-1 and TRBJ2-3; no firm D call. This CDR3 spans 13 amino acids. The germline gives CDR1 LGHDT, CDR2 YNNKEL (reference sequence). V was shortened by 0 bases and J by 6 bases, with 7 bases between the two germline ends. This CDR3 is CASSQDGWDTQYF. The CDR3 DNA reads TGTGCCAGCAGCCAAGATGGATGGGATACGCAGTATTTT.

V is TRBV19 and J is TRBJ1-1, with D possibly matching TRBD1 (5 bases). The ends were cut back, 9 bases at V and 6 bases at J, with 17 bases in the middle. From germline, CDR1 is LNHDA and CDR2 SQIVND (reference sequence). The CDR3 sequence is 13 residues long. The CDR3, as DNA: TGTGCCAGCCTAAGGGAGGGCAGGGCTGAAGCTTTCTTT. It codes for CASLREGRAEAFF.

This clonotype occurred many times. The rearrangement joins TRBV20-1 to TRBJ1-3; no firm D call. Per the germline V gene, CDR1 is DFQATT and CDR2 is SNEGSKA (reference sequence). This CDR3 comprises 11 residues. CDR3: CSAGSGNTIYF. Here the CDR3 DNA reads TGCAGCGCTGGGTCTGGAAACACCATATATTTT.

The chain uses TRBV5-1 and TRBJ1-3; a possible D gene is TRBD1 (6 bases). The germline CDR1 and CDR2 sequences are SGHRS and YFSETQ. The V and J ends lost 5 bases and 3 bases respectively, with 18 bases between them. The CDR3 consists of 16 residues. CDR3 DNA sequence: TGCGCCAGCAGAGATCAGCCAGGGGCGAGTGGAAACACCATATATTTT. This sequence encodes CASRDQPGASGNTIYF.

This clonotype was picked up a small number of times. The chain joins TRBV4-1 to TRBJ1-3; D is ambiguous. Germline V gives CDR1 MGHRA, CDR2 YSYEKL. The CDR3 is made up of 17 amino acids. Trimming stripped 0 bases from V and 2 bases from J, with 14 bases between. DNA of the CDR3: TGCGCCAGCAGCCAAGATGGGTCGACGGTCCCTGGAAACACCATATATTTT. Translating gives CASSQDGSTVPGNTIYF.

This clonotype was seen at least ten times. The CDR3 coding sequence is TGCAGTGCTAGAGACAGGCAGTACAATGAGCAGTTCTTC. This codes for CSARDRQYNEQFF. The rearrangement joins TRBV20-1 to TRBJ2-1; no firm D call. Germline V gene data show CDR1 as DFQATT and CDR2 as SNEGSKA (reference sequence). The CDR3 has 13 amino acids. With 0 bases removed from V and 4 bases from J, the gap between germline ends came to 7 bases.

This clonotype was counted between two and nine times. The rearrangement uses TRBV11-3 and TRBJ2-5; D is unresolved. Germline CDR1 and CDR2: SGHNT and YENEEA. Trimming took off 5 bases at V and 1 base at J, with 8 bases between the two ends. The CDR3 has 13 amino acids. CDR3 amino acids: CASSPHSQETQYF. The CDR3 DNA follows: TGTGCCAGCAGCCCTCATAGCCAAGAGACCCAGTACTTC.

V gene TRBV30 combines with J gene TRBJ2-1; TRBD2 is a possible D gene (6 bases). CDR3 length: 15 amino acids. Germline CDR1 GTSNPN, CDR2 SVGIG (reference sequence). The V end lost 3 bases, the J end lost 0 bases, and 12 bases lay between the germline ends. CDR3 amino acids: CAWRGLGSSYNEQFF. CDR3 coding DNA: TGTGCCTGGAGGGGACTCGGGAGCTCCTACAATGAGCAGTTCTTC.